A selection of T cell receptor beta chains follows, all from one sample in a study of Ad26.COV2.S vaccination and SARS-CoV-2 variants. The table came from immunoSEQ multiplex PCR; TCRdb's copy has only in-frame clones and leaves some out. Of under 600,000 clones in the sample, 89% were seen once. The starting material was peripheral blood, obtained in a trial of Ad26.COV2.S vaccine versus placebo. The receptors here all came from a person aged 18-60 years who received the Ad26.COV2.S COVID-19 vaccine or a placebo. The conserved cysteine and the conserved F or W are not part of the CDR3 here. A row's size may be missing; if present it is once, few, many or a size class.

v_gene,j_gene,abundance,CDR3aa
TRBV5-8,TRBJ2-1,.,ASSLLGLARDNEQF
TRBV15,TRBJ2-1,.,ATSTTSGGALISYNEQF
TRBV19,TRBJ2-6,.,ASNTPEGGANVLT
TRBV7-8,TRBJ2-1,.,ASSSLYNEQF
TRBV7-2,TRBJ2-7,.,ASSPRTSGGLSYEQY
TRBV15,TRBJ2-1,.,ATQGLGEGSNEQF
TRBV6-2/TRBV6-3,TRBJ1-2,.,ASSWTGYGYT
TRBV4-1,TRBJ1-4,.,ASSQFDRGFGEKLF
TRBV27,TRBJ2-5,few,ASSSETQY
TRBV5-1,TRBJ1-2,.,ASSPPPGTVYGYT
TRBV7-3,TRBJ2-5,.,ASSPGGSSGEETQY
TRBV30,TRBJ1-4,.,AWNFQSNEKLF
TRBV5-5,TRBJ2-7,once,ASSLAGGPVEQY
TRBV27,TRBJ2-3,once,ASSLRVTDTQY
TRBV7-2,TRBJ1-1,.,ASSPGPGSMNTEAF
TRBV2,TRBJ2-7,.,ASGTSGRRYEQY
TRBV3-1/TRBV3-2,TRBJ1-2,few,ASSQEPSGYT
TRBV19,TRBJ1-6,.,ASSIQFSYNSPLH
TRBV13,TRBJ2-1,.,ASSPTTKIGLAGETEQF
TRBV7-6,TRBJ1-2,.,ASSLMEEGLQDGYT
TRBV27,TRBJ1-5,.,ASSHRGQGLSNQPQH
TRBV10-3,TRBJ1-2,.,AISDSTGVSYGYT
TRBV6-6,TRBJ1-2,.,ASRNHRGLPTGYT
TRBV7-8,TRBJ1-5,.,ASSPRQDNQPQH
TRBV3-1/TRBV3-2,TRBJ1-1,.,ASSQMGENTEAF
TRBV30,TRBJ1-4,.,AWSYTATNEKLF
TRBV27,TRBJ1-1,.,ASSQDRVNTEAF
TRBV3-1/TRBV3-2,TRBJ1-1,.,ASKSGSNTEAF
TRBV5-5,TRBJ1-2,few,ASSLDRVYRGYT
TRBV6-5,TRBJ2-7,.,ASRRETDYEQY
TRBV19,TRBJ2-4,.,ASSTGTLNIQY
TRBV9,TRBJ2-2,.,ASSPRPTGELF
TRBV7-9,TRBJ1-6,.,ASSRTDRNYNSPLH
TRBV5-1,TRBJ2-3,.,ASSTGQGTDTQY
TRBV5-8,TRBJ2-1,.,ASSSLTTYNEQF
TRBV10-1,TRBJ2-2,.,ASSETSGRAWTGELF
TRBV6-2/TRBV6-3,TRBJ1-2,few,ASSRRDNGGTVGYT
TRBV11-2,TRBJ2-6,once,ASSFFSTVSGANVLT
TRBV14,TRBJ1-1,.,ASSQEMNTEAF
TRBV5-1,TRBJ2-5,.,ASSFTTGVGEETQY
TRBV18,TRBJ1-5,.,ASSLNNQPQH
TRBV7-8,TRBJ1-6,.,ASSNNLSNSPLH
TRBV14,TRBJ2-5,.,ASSHYRGPQETQY
TRBV6-5,TRBJ1-4,.,ASSSGATNEKLF
TRBV27,TRBJ1-2,.,ASSPRTGRDYGYT